The rows below give T cell receptor beta chains drawn from one sample of a study of shared clonotypes between healthy human individuals. Method: immunoSEQ multiplex PCR; TCRdb's copy keeps in-frame clones and lacks some. Of some 2,000,000 clones in the sample, 85% to 95% were seen once. The sequenced material came from naive CD8+ T cells sorted from blood. These receptors were obtained from a man aged 18 to 30 in good health. CDR3s include the opening cysteine and the closing phenylalanine or tryptophan. The size of a clone is reported for some rows only, either as once, few or many, or as a class for expanded clones.

clone size	V gene	J gene	CDR3 protein
.	TRBV28	TRBJ1-6	CASSFEGFAYPLHF
.	TRBV15	TRBJ2-7	CATSTPPSEQYF
.	TRBV28	TRBJ1-1	CASSLMRVAEAFF
.	TRBV6-6	TRBJ1-2	CASSTGTGDFYGYTF
.	TRBV10-3	TRBJ1-2	CAISEARGDYGYTF
.	TRBV13	TRBJ2-7	CASSSGLAQEQYF
once	TRBV30	TRBJ1-2	CAWSLGTDGYTF
.	TRBV4-3	TRBJ2-1	CASSPNEGGDEQFF
.	TRBV5-1	TRBJ2-7	CASSLYGYEQYF
.	TRBV30	TRBJ1-6	CAWSANNNSPLHF
.	TRBV5-4	TRBJ2-7	CASSYSPGLAYEQYF
.	TRBV19	TRBJ1-4	CASSIRHEKLFF
.	TRBV7-6	TRBJ2-5	CASSLYEFEETQYF
.	TRBV2	TRBJ1-1	CASREGRPLDLDTEAFF
.	TRBV7-6	TRBJ2-2	CASSLVGEDTGELFF
.	TRBV19	TRBJ1-1	CASTTITTGLTEAFF
.	TRBV29-1	TRBJ2-1	CSEGTNNEQFF
.	TRBV5-8	TRBJ2-6	CASSSRQAISGANVLTF
.	TRBV7-9	TRBJ2-5	CASSLIDRGEETQYF
.	TRBV29-1	TRBJ2-5	CSAEGLQETQYF
.	TRBV19	TRBJ2-7	CASSWAIRGSYEQYF
.	TRBV29-1	TRBJ1-1	CSVDQGNTEAFF
.	TRBV2	TRBJ2-5	CASTGLAGGLQETQYF